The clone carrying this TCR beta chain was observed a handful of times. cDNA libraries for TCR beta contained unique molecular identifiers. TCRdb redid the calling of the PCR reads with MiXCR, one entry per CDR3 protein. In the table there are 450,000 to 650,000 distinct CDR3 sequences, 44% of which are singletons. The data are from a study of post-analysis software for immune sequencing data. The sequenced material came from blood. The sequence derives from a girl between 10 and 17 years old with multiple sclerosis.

The CDR3 nucleotides read TGTGCCAGCAGCTTAAGAATTGGGCAGGTAAACACTGAAGCTTTCTTT. Amino acid sequence: CASSLRIGQVNTEAFF. This chain connects TRBV7-9 to TRBJ1-1; D not resolved. Germline V CDR1 and CDR2: SEHNR, FQNEAQ (reference sequence). The length of the CDR3 is 16 residues. The germline V and J ends were trimmed by 2 bases and 2 bases, with 15 bases remaining between them.